These T cell receptor beta chains were read from a single sample in a study of shared clonotypes between healthy human individuals. The data were produced by immunoSEQ multiplex PCR, yet TCRdb's version contains in-frame clones alone and is incomplete. The repertoire holds roughly 300,000 clones, around 86% seen once, with 15% to 20% in the top ten. The sequenced sample consisted of memory CD8+ T cells sorted from blood. The receptor source for this set is a young man in good health. Both conserved end residues are part of each CDR3. The D gene is left open where the match is weak. Size values are once, few and many counts, or a class for expanded clones, and some rows have none.

TRBJ2-2	TRBV29-1	-	TRBD1	CSVEGATGFSTGELFF	TGCAGCGTCGAGGGGGCCACAGGGTTTTCTACCGGGGAGCTGTTTTTT
TRBJ1-6	TRBV10-3	-	-	CAISELSLMDNSPLHF	TGTGCCATCAGTGAGTTGTCCCTTATGGACAATTCACCCCTCCACTTT
TRBJ2-7	TRBV9	many	-	CASSVGAGAYEQYF	TGTGCCAGCAGCGTAGGGGCAGGGGCCTACGAGCAGTACTTC
TRBJ2-2	TRBV6-1	-	-	CASSEEDRELFF	TGTGCCAGCAGTGAGGAGGACAGAGAGCTGTTTTTT
TRBJ2-1	TRBV30	-	TRBD1	CAWAPGQGSIEQFF	TGTGCCTGGGCCCCCGGACAGGGGTCGATTGAGCAGTTCTTC
TRBJ1-1	TRBV25-1	-	-	CASTTDNWNTEAFF	TGTGCCAGCACGACGGACAACTGGAACACTGAAGCTTTCTTT
TRBJ2-5	TRBV5-1	-	TRBD1	CASSWGTDQETQYF	TGCGCCAGCAGCTGGGGGACAGACCAAGAGACCCAGTACTTC
TRBJ2-7	TRBV4-1	-	TRBD1	CASSQGLTGGINEQYF	TGCGCCAGCAGCCAAGGATTGACAGGGGGTATCAACGAGCAGTACTTC
TRBJ2-5	TRBV7-8	-	-	CASSPTIDPLQETQYF	TGTGCCAGCAGCCCTACCATAGACCCATTGCAAGAGACCCAGTACTTC
TRBJ2-7	TRBV11-2	-	-	CASSPTGPEQYF	TGTGCCAGCAGCCCCACAGGGCCCGAGCAGTACTTC
TRBJ2-5	TRBV28	-	-	CASSLGETQYF	TGTGCCAGCAGTTTAGGTGAGACCCAGTACTTC
TRBJ2-7	TRBV27	-	TRBD2	CASSFTIGTSLYEQYF	TGTGCCAGCAGTTTCACAATCGGGACTAGCCTGTACGAGCAGTACTTC